Listed below are T cell receptor beta chains from one sample, sequenced in a study of blood T cell repertoires in COVID-19. Assay: immunoSEQ multiplex PCR; the TCRdb copy retains only in-frame clones and omits some. The sample has approximately 44,000 clones; roughly 87% are singletons. Sample: peripheral blood. The source is a man between 60 and 75 years old with acute or convalescent COVID-19. CDR3s include the opening cysteine and the closing phenylalanine or tryptophan. The order of the fields is J gene, clone size, D gene, V gene, CDR3 DNA, CDR3 protein. D genes are given only for firm matches. The size entry is marked missing in some rows and otherwise reads once, few, many or a size class.

J: TRBJ1-1; size: -; D: TRBD1; V: TRBV6-6; DNA: TGTGCCAGCAATACAGGGGGCCGTGATGAAGCTTTCTTT; CDR3: CASNTGGRDEAFF
J: TRBJ2-1; size: -; D: TRBD2; V: TRBV6-2/TRBV6-3; DNA: TGTGCCAGCAGTTACCAAGCTAGCGGGGTGGAGCAGTTCTTC; CDR3: CASSYQASGVEQFF
J: TRBJ1-5; size: -; D: -; V: TRBV5-1; DNA: TGCGCCAGCAGCGAGGGACTCCTGAGGGGCAATCAGCCCCAGCATTTT; CDR3: CASSEGLLRGNQPQHF
J: TRBJ2-7; size: -; D: -; V: TRBV7-8; DNA: TGTGCCAGCAGCCAATCTCTCGAGCAGTACTTC; CDR3: CASSQSLEQYF
J: TRBJ1-1; size: -; D: -; V: TRBV12-5; DNA: TGTGCTAGTGGCAGCGACAGTTTACAAGCTTTCTTT; CDR3: CASGSDSLQAFF
J: TRBJ2-1; size: -; D: TRBD2; V: TRBV9; DNA: TGTGCCAGCAGCGTCGGGGGGGGCGGCCCCTACAATGAGCAGTTCTTC; CDR3: CASSVGGGGPYNEQFF
J: TRBJ1-2; size: -; D: TRBD1; V: TRBV9; DNA: TGTGCCAGCAGCGCCGGTGGGACAGGGGGATTACCGTACTATGGCTACACCTTC; CDR3: CASSAGGTGGLPYYGYTF
J: TRBJ1-1; size: once; D: -; V: TRBV5-6; DNA: TGTGCCAGCAGCTTGTGGCAGTCTGAAGCTTTCTTT; CDR3: CASSLWQSEAFF
J: TRBJ1-2; size: -; D: TRBD1; V: TRBV7-9; DNA: TGTGCCAGCAGTCCTCGACAGGGGATGCTTGGCTACACCTTC; CDR3: CASSPRQGMLGYTF
J: TRBJ1-2; size: -; D: TRBD1; V: TRBV3-1/TRBV3-2; DNA: TGTGCCAGCAGCCAAGCACTGGACAGGGGCCTTCGTTATGGCTACACCTTC; CDR3: CASSQALDRGLRYGYTF
J: TRBJ1-5; size: once; D: -; V: TRBV6-5; DNA: TGTGCCAGCAGTAATAAGGCCTCCGCGGGGCCCCAGCATTTT; CDR3: CASSNKASAGPQHF
J: TRBJ2-4; size: -; D: TRBD2; V: TRBV4-3; DNA: TGCGCCAGCAGCCAACAGCATCGGGGGGGCCTAGCCAAAAACATTCAGTACTTC; CDR3: CASSQQHRGGLAKNIQYF
J: TRBJ2-2; size: -; D: -; V: TRBV27; DNA: TGTGCCAGCAGTTTCCAAGACAGACCTGGGCGGGAGCTGTTTTTT; CDR3: CASSFQDRPGRELFF
J: TRBJ1-4; size: -; D: -; V: TRBV6-5; DNA: TGTGCCAGCAGGATAGGGACGTCGGAGGGAAAACTGTTTTTT; CDR3: CASRIGTSEGKLFF
J: TRBJ1-1; size: -; D: TRBD1; V: TRBV2; DNA: TGTGCCGCTAAATCAGGGACAGTGAACACTGAAGCTTTCTTT; CDR3: CAAKSGTVNTEAFF
J: TRBJ1-4; size: -; D: -; V: TRBV2; DNA: TGTGCCAGCAATGTAGTTGTTAATGAAAAACTGTTTTTT; CDR3: CASNVVVNEKLFF
J: TRBJ1-1; size: -; D: TRBD1; V: TRBV30; DNA: TGTGCCTGGAATCGGGACAGGGCCCCCACTGAAGCTTTCTTT; CDR3: CAWNRDRAPTEAFF
J: TRBJ2-1; size: -; D: -; V: TRBV18; DNA: TGTGCCAGCAGGGGTAACGATGAGCAGTTCTTC; CDR3: CASRGNDEQFF
J: TRBJ1-2; size: few; D: -; V: TRBV19; DNA: TGTGCCAGTAGTCCGTTAGGACTCTATGGCTACACCTTC; CDR3: CASSPLGLYGYTF
J: TRBJ1-5; size: -; D: -; V: TRBV7-2; DNA: TGTGCCAGCAGCCCACAGGGCACGGGAGGTCAGCCCCAGCATTTT; CDR3: CASSPQGTGGQPQHF
J: TRBJ2-1; size: -; D: TRBD1; V: TRBV10-1; DNA: TGCGCCAGCAGTTCCTACCGGGACAGAGGTTCCAATGAGCAGTTCTTC; CDR3: CASSSYRDRGSNEQFF
J: TRBJ2-2; size: -; D: TRBD1; V: TRBV30; DNA: TGTGCCTGGAGCACAGGGGGCGGCGGGGAGCTGTTTTTT; CDR3: CAWSTGGGGELFF
J: TRBJ2-3; size: once; D: -; V: TRBV6-1; DNA: TGTGCCAGCAGTGAATTTCCAGGGGGGACCCAAGATACGCAGTATTTT; CDR3: CASSEFPGGTQDTQYF
J: TRBJ1-1; size: -; D: -; V: TRBV27; DNA: TGTGCCAGCAGGCGCGAGTTTGAAGCTTTCTTT; CDR3: CASRREFEAFF
J: TRBJ1-2; size: -; D: TRBD1; V: TRBV28; DNA: TGTGCCAGCAGTCAGGACAGGGTCGGCTACACCTTC; CDR3: CASSQDRVGYTF
J: TRBJ1-4; size: -; D: -; V: TRBV7-9; DNA: TGTGCCAGCAGCTCCGTCAGGGGAAAACTGTTTTTT; CDR3: CASSSVRGKLFF
J: TRBJ2-2; size: -; D: TRBD2; V: TRBV4-3; DNA: TGCGCCAGCAGCCAAGTCGGCGGGGGGGCCCTCCGGGAGCTGTTTTTT; CDR3: CASSQVGGGALRELFF
J: TRBJ2-5; size: -; D: TRBD1; V: TRBV13; DNA: TGTGCCAGCAGCGCCCGGGACAGCCAAGAGACCCAGTACTTC; CDR3: CASSARDSQETQYF
J: TRBJ1-4; size: once; D: TRBD1; V: TRBV4-2; DNA: TGTGCCAGCAGCCAGGAGGGACAGCGAAACAAACTGTTTTTT; CDR3: CASSQEGQRNKLFF
J: TRBJ1-6; size: once; D: TRBD1; V: TRBV7-8; DNA: TGTGCCAGCAGCCTGACGGGCAGGGGGAACTCACCCCTCCACTTT; CDR3: CASSLTGRGNSPLHF
J: TRBJ2-7; size: -; D: TRBD1; V: TRBV9; DNA: TGTGCCAGCAGCGCGTACGGACAGGGGCATTACGAGCAGTACTTC; CDR3: CASSAYGQGHYEQYF
J: TRBJ1-1; size: -; D: -; V: TRBV30; DNA: TGTGCCTGGGAGGAGGGGCAAATAACTGAAGCTTTCTTT; CDR3: CAWEEGQITEAFF
J: TRBJ2-7; size: -; D: -; V: TRBV7-2; DNA: TGTGCCAGCAGCTTAACGGGAACAAGCTCCTACGAGCAGTACTTC; CDR3: CASSLTGTSSYEQYF
J: TRBJ1-2; size: -; D: TRBD1; V: TRBV10-2; DNA: TGCGCCAGCAGCCCACAGGGGACTAACTATGGCTACACCTTC; CDR3: CASSPQGTNYGYTF
J: TRBJ2-3; size: once; D: TRBD2; V: TRBV5-1; DNA: TGCGCCAGCAGTCATCGACTAGCGACTTCCGATACGCAGTATTTT; CDR3: CASSHRLATSDTQYF
J: TRBJ1-4; size: few; D: TRBD1; V: TRBV7-2; DNA: TGTGCCAGCAGCTTAGTAGGGACAGTTGCAACTAATGAAAAACTGTTTTTT; CDR3: CASSLVGTVATNEKLFF
J: TRBJ2-7; size: -; D: TRBD2; V: TRBV28; DNA: TGTGCCAGCAGTCCCGGGGGGGGAGGACATGACGAGCAGTACTTC; CDR3: CASSPGGGGHDEQYF
J: TRBJ2-5; size: -; D: -; V: TRBV6-5; DNA: TGTGCCAGCAGGAGGGGGGGAGGGCGCGAAAAGACCCAGTACTTC; CDR3: CASRRGGGREKTQYF
J: TRBJ2-3; size: -; D: TRBD2; V: TRBV7-2; DNA: TGTGCCAGCAGCTGGACTAGCGGGGGGGCTTCCGATACGCAGTATTTT; CDR3: CASSWTSGGASDTQYF
J: TRBJ1-3; size: -; D: -; V: TRBV5-1; DNA: TGCGCCAGCAGCTTGGCCGGGGGGACGTATGGAAACACCATATATTTT; CDR3: CASSLAGGTYGNTIYF